The 21 T cell receptor beta chains listed next were all sequenced from one sample in a study of beta chain features in type 1 diabetes. Reverse transcribing all isolated RNA meant expressed TCRB transcripts were sequenced. Assay used: immunoSEQ multiplex PCR; TCRdb lists only in-frame clones, some missing. The sample has more than 300,000 clones, approximately 8.2% seen once; the top ten hold 0.44%. The sample taken for sequencing was central memory CD4+ T cells from blood. The receptors were gathered from a woman under 30 in good health.

This clone was recorded a few times. The chain employs TRBV19 and TRBJ2-2, with TRBD2 matching over 7 bases. V shed 7 bases and J 7 bases; nucleotides not matched to a gene: 6. The CDR3 runs 13 residues. The germline V gene has CDR1 LNHDA and CDR2 SQIVND (reference sequence). In DNA form, the CDR3 reads TGTGCCAGTAATGGACTAGTTGGCGGGGAGCTGTTTTTT. Amino acids: CASNGLVGGELFF.

The chain couples TRBV27 to TRBJ2-7; maybe TRBD1 (5 bases). The CDR3 runs to 14 residues. Germline CDR1 reads MNHEY; CDR2 reads SMNVEV (reference sequence). The germline V and J ends were trimmed by 4 bases and 4 bases, with 14 bases remaining between them. The CDR3 loop is CASSWRAGIYEQYF. The CDR3 bases are TGTGCCAGCAGTTGGCGCGCAGGGATTTACGAGCAGTACTTC.

This clone occurred a few times. The genes are TRBV4-2 and TRBJ2-1; TRBD2 matches at 9 bases. The trim removed 3 bases at V and 1 base at J, leaving 10 bases unmatched. The CDR3 contains 18 residues. CDR1 LGHNA and CDR2 YNFKEQ come from the germline V gene. The CDR3 here is CASSQEPGLADSYNEQFF. CDR3 coding DNA: TGTGCCAGCAGCCAGGAACCGGGACTAGCAGATTCCTACAATGAGCAGTTCTTC.

The chain combines TRBV5-1 with TRBJ1-2, with unresolved D. The V gene's germline CDR1 is SGHRS and CDR2 YFSETQ. This CDR3 is 13 amino acids long. V lost 6 bases and J 7 bases, leaving 16 bases between the germline ends. In DNA form, the CDR3 reads TGCGCCAGCAAAACAGCCGTCTCTACTGGCTACACCTTC. This gives the protein CASKTAVSTGYTF.

The chain recombines TRBV9 with TRBJ2-6; no clear D gene. This CDR3 has 14 amino acids. V was clipped by 4 bases and J by 1 base, with 6 bases between them. Germline values: CDR1 SGDLS, CDR2 YYNGEE. In DNA, the CDR3 is TGTGCCAGCAGCCCGCCTTCTGGGGCCAACGTCCTGACTTTC. It yields the protein CASSPPSGANVLTF. Based on the CDR3 plus reference TRBV9 and TRBJ2-6, the full variable domain is DSGVTQTPKHLITATGQRVTLRCSPRSGDLSVYWYQQSLDQGLQFLIQYYNGEERAKGNILERFSAQQFPDLHSELNLSSLELGDSALYFCASSPPSGANVLTFGAGSRLTVL.

This clone was counted at least ten times. The chain links TRBV18 to TRBJ1-5; possible D gene TRBD1, 5 bases. Between the trimmed V and J ends, which lost 3 bases and 12 bases, there was a span of 18 bases. The germline V gene has CDR1 KGHSH and CDR2 LQKENI. There are 14 residues in the CDR3. Written as DNA, the CDR3 is TGTGCCAGCTCACCCGGGGGGGACCCGTTGCTCCAGCATTTT. It translates to CASSPGGDPLLQHF.

This clone has a handful of counts. The chain combines TRBV28 with TRBJ2-7; 7 bases match TRBD2. Losses at the gene ends were 7 bases for V and 0 bases for J; bases not matched to a gene: 6. Germline loops: CDR1 MDHEN, CDR2 SYDVKM. The CDR3 runs to 14 residues. In nucleotides, the CDR3 is TGTGCCAGCACAATTAGCGGGTCCTCCTACGAGCAGTACTTC. Its translation is CASTISGSSYEQYF. Full variable domain (missing parts from reference TRBV28 and TRBJ2-7): DVKVTQSSRYLVKRTGEKVFLECVQDMDHENMFWYRQDPGLGLRLIYFSYDVKMKEKGDIPEGYSVSREKKERFSLILESASTNQTSMYLCASTISGSSYEQYFGPGTRLTVT.

The table lists this clone with many counts. V is TRBV5-1 and J is TRBJ2-1; possibly TRBD2 for D (6 bases). The CDR3 is 16 residues long. V lost 3 bases, J lost 3 bases, and 16 bases lay in between. The germline V gene encodes CDR1 SGHRS and CDR2 YFSETQ. CDR3 sequence: CASSSLLASNYNEQFF. CDR3 coding DNA: TGCGCCAGCAGCTCCCTTCTAGCGAGTAACTACAATGAGCAGTTCTTC. Full variable domain (rest looked up from reference TRBV5-1 and TRBJ2-1): KAGVTQTPRYLIKTRGQQVTLSCSPISGHRSVSWYQQTPGQGLQFLFEYFSETQRNKGNFPGRFSGRQFSNSRSEMNVSTLELGDSALYLCASSSLLASNYNEQFFGPGTRLTVL.

The table lists this clone with many counts. This chain joins TRBV4-3 and TRBJ2-1; 8 positions match TRBD1. The V gene's germline CDR1 is LGHNA and CDR2 YSLEER. The CDR3 has 15 amino acids. The V segment lost 1 base and the J segment 7 bases; nucleotides outside the gene matches: 6. The CDR3 loop reads CASSQGTGRVNEQFF. Written as DNA, the CDR3 is TGCGCCAGCAGCCAAGGGACAGGGAGAGTAAATGAGCAGTTCTTC.

The chain uses TRBV2 and TRBJ2-3, with unresolved D. Germline CDR1 reads SNHLY; CDR2 reads FYNNEI. Trimming removed 3 bases at V and 0 bases at J, with 7 bases between. The CDR3 has 14 amino acids. CDR3 nucleotides: TGTGCCAGCAGTGAGAGGATAAGCACAGATACGCAGTATTTT. As protein: CASSERISTDTQYF.

Note on this clone: The sample holds other DNA sequences that translate to the same CDR3. V and J are TRBV19 and TRBJ2-3; 13 bases match TRBD2. Per the germline V gene, CDR1 is LNHDA and CDR2 is SQIVND (reference sequence). After removal of 6 bases from V and 1 base from J, the junction contained 4 bases not matched to a gene. The CDR3 has 16 amino acids. CDR3 sequence reads: CASSPGTSGGTDTQYF. CDR3 nucleotide sequence: TGTGCCAGTAGCCCCGGGACTAGCGGGGGCACAGATACGCAGTATTTT.

This sequence joins TRBV5-5 and TRBJ2-3, with 9 bases aligning to TRBD2. Germline V gives CDR1 SGHKS, CDR2 YYEKEE (reference sequence). The CDR3 has 14 residues. V shed 4 bases, J shed 7 bases, and the junction held 7 bases outside the gene matches. CDR3 region: CASSQGTSFNTQYF. The CDR3 DNA reads as TGTGCCAGCAGCCAGGGGACTAGCTTCAATACGCAGTATTTT.

The rearrangement uses TRBV19 and TRBJ2-1; 12 nucleotides match TRBD2. The V segment lost 6 bases and the J segment 2 bases; nucleotides outside the gene matches: 2. The CDR3 is made up of 15 amino acids. The germline V gene has CDR1 LNHDA and CDR2 SQIVND (reference sequence). The DNA of the CDR3 is TGTGCCAGTAGCCCTAGCGGGAGGGCCTACAATGAGCAGTTCTTC. Amino acids: CASSPSGRAYNEQFF.

This clone came up a few times. The V and J genes are TRBV6-6 and TRBJ2-5, with 9 nucleotides matching TRBD1. This CDR3 spans 13 amino acids. From germline, CDR1 is MNHNY and CDR2 SVGAGI (reference sequence). The trim removed 9 bases at V and 3 bases at J, leaving 5 bases unmatched. In DNA, the CDR3 is TGTGCCAGTGGACAGGGGCAAAAAGAGACCCAGTACTTC. Residues: CASGQGQKETQYF.

This rearrangement joins TRBV7-9 to TRBJ2-7; a possible D gene is TRBD2 (5 bases). The V end was cut by 4 bases, the J end by 5 bases, with 9 bases between. This CDR3 spans 12 amino acids. CDR1 SEHNR and CDR2 FQNEAQ come from the germline V gene (reference sequence). The CDR3 spells CASSSNGDEQYF. Here the CDR3 DNA reads TGTGCCAGCAGCTCGAACGGGGACGAGCAGTACTTC. The complete variable domain, with remaining parts taken from reference TRBV7-9 and TRBJ2-7, reads DTGVSQNPRHKITKRGQNVTFRCDPISEHNRLYWYRQTLGQGPEFLTYFQNEAQLEKSRLLSDRFSAERPKGSFSTLEIQRTEQGDSAMYLCASSSNGDEQYFGPGTRLTVT.

This clone was seen many times. The gene calls are TRBV11-2 and TRBJ2-1, with D tentatively TRBD1 (6 bases). CDR3 length equals 11 residues. Germline CDR1 is SGHAT and CDR2 is FQNNGV. Trimming removed 5 bases from V and 10 bases from J, with 9 bases in between. CDR3 residues: CASSTGREQFF. CDR3 nucleotide sequence: TGTGCCAGCAGCACAGGGCGGGAGCAGTTCTTC.

Concerning this clone: Other DNA sequences within the sample encode an identical CDR3. The chain couples TRBV2 to TRBJ2-3, with unresolved D. The CDR3 covers 12 residues. The germline V and J ends were trimmed by 3 bases and 4 bases, with 5 bases remaining between them. The V gene's germline CDR1 is SNHLY and CDR2 FYNNEI. The CDR3 spells CASSELADTQYF. The CDR3, as DNA: TGTGCCAGCAGTGAGTTGGCAGATACGCAGTATTTT.

On this clone: At the DNA level, this CDR3 is encoded by other sequences in the same sample as well. The genes are TRBV5-6 and TRBJ2-7, with TRBD2 as a possible D gene (5 bases). V lost 0 bases to trimming and J lost 7 bases, with 5 bases between them. Germline CDR1 is SGHDT and CDR2 is YYEEEE. This CDR3 contains 11 residues. The CDR3 reads CASSLGGEQYF. In DNA form, the CDR3 reads TGTGCCAGCAGCTTGGGAGGGGAGCAGTACTTC. Complete variable domain (other parts from reference TRBV5-6 and TRBJ2-7): DAGVTQSPTHLIKTRGQQVTLRCSPKSGHDTVSWYQQALGQGPQFIFQYYEEEERQRGNFPDRFSGHQFPNYSSELNVNALLLGDSALYLCASSLGGEQYFGPGTRLTVT.

The chain combines TRBV11-2 with TRBJ2-5; no reliable D call. Germline V gene lookup returns CDR1 SGHAT and CDR2 FQNNGV. Trimming left V 3 bases short and J 3 bases short, with 8 bases between. The CDR3 loop spans 13 amino acids. The CDR3 sequence is CASSFLVKETQYF. The CDR3 DNA is TGTGCCAGCAGCTTTTTGGTAAAAGAGACCCAGTACTTC.

This clone occurred a few times. The chain recombines TRBV5-1 with TRBJ2-1, with D perhaps TRBD2 (5 bases). The ends were cut back, 2 bases at V and 6 bases at J, with 12 bases in the middle. Germline V gene sequence: CDR1 SGHRS, CDR2 YFSETQ. The length of the CDR3 is 14 residues. CDR3 region: CASSFGPTSNEQFF. CDR3 coding DNA: TGCGCCAGCAGCTTTGGGCCTACTAGCAATGAGCAGTTCTTC.

This sequence joins TRBV4-2 and TRBJ2-5; maybe TRBD2 (5 bases). There are 15 residues in the CDR3. Trimming stripped 0 bases from V and 4 bases from J, with 12 bases between. Germline CDR1 and CDR2: LGHNA and YNFKEQ. DNA for the CDR3: TGTGCCAGCAGCCAAGATAGGACTCGGACAGAGACCCAGTACTTC. Amino acids: CASSQDRTRTETQYF.